The clone carrying this T cell receptor beta chain was picked up many times. The antigen remains unidentified. This sample is part of a study of beta chain features in type 1 diabetes. About the study: Patients looked much like healthy donors when it came to age, gender and cell yields. General observations from the study: It was possible that PCR favored shorter templates, equally so in patients and controls.

The germline V gene encodes CDR1 MGHRA and CDR2 YSYEKL. V lost 2 bases to trimming and J lost 2 bases; unmatched junction nucleotides: 2. The CDR3 sequence is 14 residues long. Reverse transcribing all isolated RNA meant expressed TCRB transcripts were sequenced. Assay: immunoSEQ multiplex PCR; the TCRdb copy retains only in-frame clones and omits some. The sample lists about 140,000 clones, 9.7% occurring once. Each sorted population was over 95% pure. This TCR was recovered from a woman aged 40 to 50 in good health. The specimen sequenced was central memory CD4+ T cells from blood. The J gene is TRBJ1-2, the V gene TRBV4-1; 7 nucleotides match TRBD1. CDR3 DNA: TGCGCCAGCAGCCAACCGGGACAGAACTATGGCTACACCTTC. Protein: CASSQPGQNYGYTF.